These 8 T cell receptor beta chains were sequenced from one sample in a study of post-analysis software for immune sequencing data. Study-level points and caveats: Among about 5 TRBV segments more frequent in patients than controls were TRBV5-6, TRBV5-1 and TRBV20-1.

Incorporated into the TCR beta cDNA libraries were unique molecular identifiers, which served to reduce PCR and sequencing biases. A single record per CDR3 protein comes from TCRdb applying MiXCR to the PCR reads. The data show fewer than 850,000 distinct CDR3 sequences, 30% seen once. Their target antigens are unknown. Sequenced: blood. These receptor sequences come from a girl between 5 and 17 years old with multiple sclerosis.

This clonotype appeared a few times. This chain links TRBV6-5 with TRBJ2-5; D unresolved. This CDR3 is 14 amino acids long. V dropped 6 bases and J dropped 5 bases, with 16 bases sitting between them. Per germline, CDR1 MNHEY and CDR2 SVGAGI. CDR3 protein: CASSPLLDGETQYF. As DNA, the CDR3 is TGTGCCAGCAGCCCCCTCCTGGACGGGGAGACCCAGTACTTC.

This rearrangement joins TRBV20-1 to TRBJ1-6, with a tentative D call TRBD1 (5 bases). Germline loops: CDR1 DFQATT, CDR2 SNEGSKA (reference sequence). The CDR3 is 18 amino acids. Trimming removed 1 base at V and 7 bases at J, with 23 bases between. The CDR3 DNA reads TGCAGTGCTAGAGTTGCTGCTCTGAGGGGTTTAGAAAATTCACCCCTCCACTTT. Protein: CSARVAALRGLENSPLHF.

The chain links TRBV20-1 to TRBJ1-2; TRBD1 is a possible D gene (5 bases). Trimming took 4 bases from V and 8 from J, leaving 8 bases between them. The length of the CDR3 is 10 residues. Germline CDR1 reads DFQATT; CDR2 reads SNEGSKA (reference sequence). The CDR3 region has the DNA TGCAGTGCTATTCCAGGGGGCTACACCTTC. This gives the protein CSAIPGGYTF.

The J gene is TRBJ2-5, the V gene TRBV18; TRBD1 aligns across 8 bases. V lost 5 bases and J lost 4; bases outside the gene matches: 9. There are 15 residues in the CDR3. Germline-derived CDR1 and CDR2 are KGHSH and LQKENI. The CDR3 sequence is CASSSKTGGGETQYF. In DNA, the CDR3 is TGTGCCAGCTCATCGAAAACAGGGGGAGGAGAGACCCAGTACTTC.

Regarding this clonotype: A clone one base away is much larger, so this may be a read error. The chain links TRBV29-1 to TRBJ2-7; unclear D gene. The CDR3 spans 12 residues. Per germline, CDR1 SQVTM and CDR2 ANQGSEA. The V end lost 0 bases, the J end lost 7 bases, and 10 bases lay between the germline ends. The CDR3 region has the DNA TGCAGCGTTGAAGATCTAGTCGATGAGCAGTACTTC. Protein product: CSVEDLVDEQYF.

This clonotype has just a few counts. The chain couples TRBV6-6 to TRBJ2-7; 12 bases agree with TRBD2. J gave up 0 bases and V 8 bases, and 8 bases lay outside the gene matches. The length of the CDR3 is 16 residues. The germline V gene encodes CDR1 MNHNY and CDR2 SVGAGI (reference sequence). CDR3 region: CASHRGTSGLSYEQYF. CDR3 DNA sequence: TGTGCCAGCCATAGGGGGACTAGCGGGCTCTCCTACGAGCAGTACTTC.

This clonotype was observed a handful of times. The chain combines TRBV27 with TRBJ2-3; D is unresolved. The CDR3 spans 13 residues. The V gene lost 4 bases and the J gene lost 2 bases, with 7 bases spanning the gap. Germline assignment: CDR1 MNHEY and CDR2 SMNVEV (reference sequence). In DNA form, the CDR3 reads TGTGCCAGCAGTTACGGCTACACAGATACGCAGTATTTT. Its translation is CASSYGYTDTQYF.

This chain connects TRBV28 to TRBJ2-7; 7 bases line up with TRBD1. CDR3 size: 14 residues. The V gene's germline CDR1 is MDHEN and CDR2 SYDVKM. V gave up 5 bases and J gave up 2 bases; unmatched junction bases: 6. The CDR3 region is CASSLDRAPYEQYF. In DNA, the CDR3 is TGTGCCAGCAGTCTCGACAGGGCTCCCTACGAGCAGTACTTC.